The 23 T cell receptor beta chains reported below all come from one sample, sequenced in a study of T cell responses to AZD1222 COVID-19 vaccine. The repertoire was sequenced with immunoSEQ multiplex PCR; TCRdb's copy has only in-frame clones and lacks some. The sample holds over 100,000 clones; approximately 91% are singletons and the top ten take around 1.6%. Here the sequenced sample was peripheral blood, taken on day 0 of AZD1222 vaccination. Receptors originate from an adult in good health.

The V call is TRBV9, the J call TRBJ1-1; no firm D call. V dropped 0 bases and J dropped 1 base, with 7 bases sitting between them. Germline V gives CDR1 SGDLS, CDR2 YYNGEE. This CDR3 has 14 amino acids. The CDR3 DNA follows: TGTGCCAGCAGCGTAGGGTCAGCGAACACTGAAGCTTTCTTT. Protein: CASSVGSANTEAFF.

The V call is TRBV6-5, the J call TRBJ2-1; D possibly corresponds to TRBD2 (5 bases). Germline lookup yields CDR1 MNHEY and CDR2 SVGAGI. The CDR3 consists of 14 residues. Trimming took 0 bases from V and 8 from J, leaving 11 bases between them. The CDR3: CASSYSYERDEQFF. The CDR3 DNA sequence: TGTGCCAGCAGTTACTCGTACGAGAGGGATGAGCAGTTCTTC.

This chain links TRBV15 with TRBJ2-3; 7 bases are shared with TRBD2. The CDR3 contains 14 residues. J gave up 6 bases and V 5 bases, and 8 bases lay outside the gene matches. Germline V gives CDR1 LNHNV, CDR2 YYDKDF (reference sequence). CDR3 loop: CATSPRLARDTQYF. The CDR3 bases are TGTGCCACCAGCCCTCGACTAGCAAGGGATACGCAGTATTTT.

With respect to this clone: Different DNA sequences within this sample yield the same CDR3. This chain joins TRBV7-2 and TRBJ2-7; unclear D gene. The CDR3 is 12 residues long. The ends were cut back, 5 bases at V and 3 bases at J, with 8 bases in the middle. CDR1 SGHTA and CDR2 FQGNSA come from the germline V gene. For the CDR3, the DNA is TGTGCCAGCAGCCTCGACCACTACGAGCAGTACTTC. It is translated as CASSLDHYEQYF.

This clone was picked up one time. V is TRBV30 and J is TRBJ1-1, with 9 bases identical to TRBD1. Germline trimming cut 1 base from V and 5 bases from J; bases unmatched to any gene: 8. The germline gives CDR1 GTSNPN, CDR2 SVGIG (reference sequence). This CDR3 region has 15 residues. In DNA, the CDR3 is TGTGCCTGGAGTGATCTACGACAGGGGGTGACTGAAGCTTTCTTT. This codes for CAWSDLRQGVTEAFF.

CDR3 in amino acids: CASSLQGVPDNEQFF. The DNA for the CDR3 is TGTGCCAGCAGCCTACAGGGAGTCCCCGACAATGAGCAGTTCTTC. J is TRBJ2-1 and V is TRBV11-2; the D gene is possibly TRBD1 (6 bases). CDR3 length: 15 residues. The germline CDR1 and CDR2 sequences are SGHAT and FQNNGV. The V and J ends lost 5 bases and 5 bases respectively, with 16 bases between them.

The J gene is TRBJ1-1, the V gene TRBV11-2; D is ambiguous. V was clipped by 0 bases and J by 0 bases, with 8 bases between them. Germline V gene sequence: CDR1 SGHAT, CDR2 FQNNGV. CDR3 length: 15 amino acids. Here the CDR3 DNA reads TGTGCCAGCAGCTTAGATTGGCACCTGAACACTGAAGCTTTCTTT. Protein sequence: CASSLDWHLNTEAFF.

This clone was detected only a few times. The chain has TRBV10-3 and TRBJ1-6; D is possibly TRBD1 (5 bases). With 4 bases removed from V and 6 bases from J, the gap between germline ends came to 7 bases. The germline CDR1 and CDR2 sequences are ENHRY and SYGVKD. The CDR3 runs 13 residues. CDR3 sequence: CAISGDGNSPLHF. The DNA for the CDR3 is TGTGCCATCAGTGGGGACGGTAATTCACCCCTCCACTTT.

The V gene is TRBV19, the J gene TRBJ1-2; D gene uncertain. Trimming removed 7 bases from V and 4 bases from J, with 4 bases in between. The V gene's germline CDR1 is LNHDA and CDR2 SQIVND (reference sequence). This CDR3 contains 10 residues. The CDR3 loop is CASKSYGYTF. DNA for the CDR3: TGTGCCAGTAAAAGCTATGGCTACACCTTC. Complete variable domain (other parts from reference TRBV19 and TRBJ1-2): DGGITQSPKYLFRKEGQNVTLSCEQNLNHDAMYWYRQDPGQGLRLIYYSQIVNDFQKGDIAEGYSVSREKKESFPLTVTSAQKNPTAFYLCASKSYGYTFGSGTRLTVV.

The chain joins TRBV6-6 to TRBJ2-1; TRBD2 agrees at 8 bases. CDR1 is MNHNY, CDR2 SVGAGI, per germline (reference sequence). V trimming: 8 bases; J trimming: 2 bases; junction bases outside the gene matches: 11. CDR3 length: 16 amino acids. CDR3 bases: TGTGCCAGCTCCTCGGTTGCGGGAGGTACCTACAATGAGCAGTTCTTC. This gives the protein CASSSVAGGTYNEQFF.

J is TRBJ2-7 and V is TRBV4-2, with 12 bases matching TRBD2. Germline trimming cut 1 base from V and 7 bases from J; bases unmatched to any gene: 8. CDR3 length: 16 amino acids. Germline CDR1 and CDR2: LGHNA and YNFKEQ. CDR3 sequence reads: CASSQAGSSGRGEQYF. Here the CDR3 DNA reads TGTGCCAGCAGCCAAGCCGGGTCTAGCGGGAGGGGGGAGCAGTACTTC.

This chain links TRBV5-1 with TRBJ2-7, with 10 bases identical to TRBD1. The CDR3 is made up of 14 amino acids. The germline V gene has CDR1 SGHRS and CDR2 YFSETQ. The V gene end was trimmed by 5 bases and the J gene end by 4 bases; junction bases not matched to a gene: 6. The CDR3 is CASRSGTGVYEQYF. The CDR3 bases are TGCGCCAGCAGGTCCGGGACAGGGGTGTACGAGCAGTACTTC.

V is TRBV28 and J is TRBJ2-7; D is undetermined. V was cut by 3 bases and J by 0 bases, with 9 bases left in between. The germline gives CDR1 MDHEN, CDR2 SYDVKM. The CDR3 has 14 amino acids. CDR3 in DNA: TGTGCCAGCAGTTTCCAGTATAGCTCCTACGAGCAGTACTTC. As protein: CASSFQYSSYEQYF.

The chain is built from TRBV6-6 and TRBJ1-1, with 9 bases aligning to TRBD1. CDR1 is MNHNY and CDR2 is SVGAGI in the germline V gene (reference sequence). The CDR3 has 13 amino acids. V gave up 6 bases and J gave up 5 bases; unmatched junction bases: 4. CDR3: CASRGTGFTEAFF. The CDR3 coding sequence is TGTGCCAGCAGGGGGACAGGGTTTACTGAAGCTTTCTTT.

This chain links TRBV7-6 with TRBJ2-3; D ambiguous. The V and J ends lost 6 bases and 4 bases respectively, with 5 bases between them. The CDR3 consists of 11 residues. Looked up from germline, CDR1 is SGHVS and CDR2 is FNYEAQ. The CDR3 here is CASRGSDTQYF. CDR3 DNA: TGTGCCAGCAGGGGGTCAGATACGCAGTATTTT. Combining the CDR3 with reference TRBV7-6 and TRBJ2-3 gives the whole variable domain GAGVSQSPRYKVTKRGQDVALRCDPISGHVSLYWYRQALGQGPEFLTYFNYEAQQDKSGLPNDRFSAERPEGSISTLTIQRTEQRDSAMYRCASRGSDTQYFGPGTRLTVL.

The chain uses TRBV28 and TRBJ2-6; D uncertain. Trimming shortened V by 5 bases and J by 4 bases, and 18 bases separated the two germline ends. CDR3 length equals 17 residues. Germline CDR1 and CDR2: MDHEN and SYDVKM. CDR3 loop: CASSPRSAVPGANVLTF. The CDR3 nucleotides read TGTGCCAGCAGTCCCAGGTCGGCAGTGCCCGGGGCCAACGTCCTGACTTTC.

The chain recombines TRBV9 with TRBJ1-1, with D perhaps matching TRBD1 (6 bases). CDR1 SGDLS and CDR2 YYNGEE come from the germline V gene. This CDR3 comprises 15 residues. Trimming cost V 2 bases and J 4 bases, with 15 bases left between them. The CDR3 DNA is TGTGCCAGCAGCGTGGGGAACAGGGAAACCACTGAAGCTTTCTTT. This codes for CASSVGNRETTEAFF.

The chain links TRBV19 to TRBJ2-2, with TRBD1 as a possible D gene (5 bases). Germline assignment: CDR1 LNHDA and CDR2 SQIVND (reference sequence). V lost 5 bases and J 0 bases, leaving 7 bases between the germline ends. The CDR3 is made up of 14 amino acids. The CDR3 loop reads CASSWGSNTGELFF. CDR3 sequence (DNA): TGTGCCAGTAGTTGGGGCTCGAACACCGGGGAGCTGTTTTTT.

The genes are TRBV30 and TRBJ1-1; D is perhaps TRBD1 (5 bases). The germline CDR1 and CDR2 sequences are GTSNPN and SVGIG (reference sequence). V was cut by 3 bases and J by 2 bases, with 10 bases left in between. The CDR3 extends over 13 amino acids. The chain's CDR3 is CAWRKRGNTEAFF. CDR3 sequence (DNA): TGTGCCTGGAGGAAAAGGGGTAACACTGAAGCTTTCTTT. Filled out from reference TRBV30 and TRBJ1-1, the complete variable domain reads SQTIHQWPATLVQPVGSPLSLECTVEGTSNPNLYWYRQAAGRGLQLLFYSVGIGQISSEVPQNLSASRPQDRQFILSSKKLLLSDSGFYLCAWRKRGNTEAFFGQGTRLTVV.

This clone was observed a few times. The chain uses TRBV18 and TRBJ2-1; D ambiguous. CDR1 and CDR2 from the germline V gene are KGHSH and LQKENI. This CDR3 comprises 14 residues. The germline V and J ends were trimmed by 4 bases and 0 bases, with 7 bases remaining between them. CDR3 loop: CASSRESSYNEQFF. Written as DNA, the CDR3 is TGTGCCAGCTCACGGGAATCCTCCTACAATGAGCAGTTCTTC.

CDR3 region: CASWVRFEKLFF. In DNA form, the CDR3 reads TGTGCCAGCTGGGTACGCTTCGAAAAACTGTTTTTT. The chain couples TRBV9 to TRBJ1-4, with unresolved D. Looked up from germline, CDR1 is SGDLS and CDR2 is YYNGEE. The CDR3 loop spans 12 amino acids. V lost 7 bases and J lost 8, with 12 bases in between.

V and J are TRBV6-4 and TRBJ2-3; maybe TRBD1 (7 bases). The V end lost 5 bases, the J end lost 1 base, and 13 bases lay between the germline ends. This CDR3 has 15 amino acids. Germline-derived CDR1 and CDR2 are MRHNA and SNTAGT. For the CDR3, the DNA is TGTGCCAGCAGTCGAACAGGGGAGGGCACAGATACGCAGTATTTT. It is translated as CASSRTGEGTDTQYF.

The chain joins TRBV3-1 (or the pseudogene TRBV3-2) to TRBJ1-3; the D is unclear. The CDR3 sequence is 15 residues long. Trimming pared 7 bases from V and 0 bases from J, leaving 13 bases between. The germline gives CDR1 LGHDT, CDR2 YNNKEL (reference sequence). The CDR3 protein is CASTPTHRSGNTIYF. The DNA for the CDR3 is TGTGCCAGCACCCCTACACACCGCTCTGGAAACACCATATATTTT.